A single T cell receptor (beta chain) is shown here with its context. Its antigen remains unknown. This sample was included in a study of cytomegalovirus exposure and HLA in healthy donors. This CDR3 comprises 12 residues. Germline CDR1 SGHRS, CDR2 YFSETQ. V lost 4 bases to trimming and J lost 6 bases, with 8 bases between them. Donors had nominal health at sampling but likely had unrecorded immune exposures. The PCR used 60 Vbeta and 13 Jbeta primers. TCRdb's table, derived via immunoSEQ multiplex PCR, lists solely in-frame clones and lacks some. Of under 200,000 clones listed, 82% were seen once; the top ten hold less than 0.85%. Findings and limits, study-wide: Donors belonging to an Asian-associated ancestry cluster reportedly showed fewer N-insertions in productive TCRs than the approximately 670-donor mean, according to what a later analysis found. Rarity marked most TCR sequences, yet some public TCRs occurred in many donors.

The genes are TRBV5-1 and TRBJ2-1; TRBD2 might be the D (5 bases). The clonotype was recovered from a woman aged 18-29 years in good health and CMV-seronegative. The source material was PBMCs. CDR3 region: CASSLGGNEQFF. The CDR3 bases are TGCGCCAGCAGCCTCGGAGGCAATGAGCAGTTCTTC. Full variable domain (outside the CDR3, taken from reference TRBV5-1 and TRBJ2-1): KAGVTQTPRYLIKTRGQQVTLSCSPISGHRSVSWYQQTPGQGLQFLFEYFSETQRNKGNFPGRFSGRQFSNSRSEMNVSTLELGDSALYLCASSLGGNEQFFGPGTRLTVL.